Below, one TCR beta chain is given with its context. Antigen unknown. Relying on iRepertoire HTBI primers and Arm-PCR of CDR3 regions, the team built TCR beta libraries. TCRdb fed the multiplex PCR reads into MiXCR, producing one record per CDR3 protein. The table shows about 660,000 distinct CDR3 sequences, with roughly 30% occurring only once. This sample was included in a study of regulatory T cells in long-lasting Graves disease. Study as a whole: Those with persistent Graves' disease had received antithyroid drugs for over 5 years with positive TSH receptor antibodies. Study observations and caveats: Patients whose Graves' disease persisted exhibited lower TCR diversity than those newly diagnosed. Comparison showed that persistent patients shared more public clonotypes (about 3,000) than new patients (966).

Regarding time point: persistent/refractory GD, antithyroid drugs over 5 years with positive TRAb. Researchers made the TCR library from RNA that was extracted from PBMCs. From an endocrinology department in Xi'an, China, came the patients. The CDR3 has 15 amino acids. Germline CDR1 is LNHDA and CDR2 is SQIVND (reference sequence). V dropped 3 bases and J dropped 3 bases, with 12 bases sitting between them. The sequence came from a female donor with Graves disease. Sequencing used peripheral blood mononuclear cells (PBMCs), obtained when the disease was refractory, from a patient treated with antithyroid drugs. This chain links TRBV19 with TRBJ1-5; D is undetermined. The CDR3 loop is CASSIGTAFNQPQHF. In DNA, the CDR3 is TGTGCCAGTAGTATTGGTACGGCCTTCAATCAGCCCCAGCATTTT.